This TCR beta chain was profiled in a study of breast tumors, draining lymph nodes, adjacent tissues. Study-level results: That most tumor T cells come from lymph nodes remained unproven.

TCRdb used MiXCR to reprocess the multiplex PCR reads, holding one entry per CDR3 protein. The sample records about 150,000 distinct CDR3 sequences, 20% to 25% being singletons. Samples came from axillary lymph nodes draining the breast cancer. A remark on this clonotype: Its antigen is still unknown.

Deletions cut 4 bases from V and 0 bases from J, with 11 bases between. Germline CDR1 SGHNT, CDR2 YYREEE (reference sequence). The CDR3 is made up of 14 amino acids. The chain links TRBV5-4 to TRBJ2-7; no firm D call. Sequenced sample: axillary lymph node tissue. The sequence derives from a female donor with breast cancer. Some clones in this sample may be carry-over from other donors' samples. CDR3 in amino acids: CASSPDPNSYEQYF. Written as DNA, the CDR3 is TGTGCCAGCAGCCCGGACCCGAACTCCTACGAGCAGTACTTC.